This is a list of T cell receptor beta chains from one sample in a study of blood T cell repertoires in COVID-19. Repertoires were generated with immunoSEQ multiplex PCR, while TCRdb's copy carries only in-frame clones and drops some. The data hold around 260,000 clones, with 86% observed a single time. Sample: peripheral blood. These receptors originate from a man between 18 and 29 years old with active or convalescent COVID-19. The CDR3 runs from the conserved cysteine through the conserved F or W. The order of the fields is clone size, J gene, V gene, D gene, CDR3 protein, CDR3 DNA. The D gene is left open where the match is weak. Part of the rows lack a size; the others show once, few, many or a class for expanded clones.

size: -; J: TRBJ1-4; V: TRBV6-1; D: -; CDR3: CASSEFALLGQRNEKLFF; DNA: TGTGCCAGCAGTGAATTCGCTCTCCTCGGACAGAGAAATGAAAAACTGTTTTTT
size: -; J: TRBJ2-7; V: TRBV19; D: -; CDR3: CASSRAGTGVTEQYF; DNA: TGTGCCAGTAGTAGGGCCGGGACTGGGGTCACCGAGCAGTACTTC
size: once; J: TRBJ1-1; V: TRBV4-2; D: -; CDR3: CASSLTQGAGEAFF; DNA: TGTGCCAGCAGCCTCACTCAAGGCGCGGGTGAAGCTTTCTTT
size: -; J: TRBJ2-5; V: TRBV24-1; D: -; CDR3: CATSGLVGSEETQYF; DNA: TGTGCCACCAGTGGACTAGTGGGGTCGGAAGAGACCCAGTACTTC
size: -; J: TRBJ2-1; V: TRBV20-1; D: -; CDR3: CSASFGRDLYNEQFF; DNA: TGCAGTGCTAGTTTTGGGCGGGACTTATACAATGAGCAGTTCTTC
size: -; J: TRBJ2-3; V: TRBV7-2; D: TRBD1; CDR3: CASSLGLGPPHRGTDTQYF; DNA: TGTGCCAGCAGCTTGGGACTCGGGCCTCCACACAGGGGGACAGATACGCAGTATTTT
size: few; J: TRBJ2-1; V: TRBV19; D: -; CDR3: CASSIDQGNEQFF; DNA: TGTGCCAGTAGTATAGATCAGGGGAATGAGCAGTTCTTC
size: -; J: TRBJ2-2; V: TRBV29-1; D: TRBD1; CDR3: CSVEVTGGTGELFF; DNA: TGCAGCGTTGAAGTTACAGGGGGAACCGGGGAGCTGTTTTTT
size: -; J: TRBJ1-2; V: TRBV11-2; D: TRBD1; CDR3: CASSLAGGNGYTF; DNA: TGTGCCAGCAGCTTGGCAGGGGGAAATGGCTACACCTTC
size: -; J: TRBJ1-1; V: TRBV6-2/TRBV6-3; D: -; CDR3: CASSYNFEGRAEAFF; DNA: TGTGCCAGCAGTTACAACTTCGAGGGCCGGGCTGAAGCTTTCTTT
size: -; J: TRBJ1-2; V: TRBV4-3; D: -; CDR3: CASSRTILNGYTF; DNA: TGCGCCAGCAGCCGGACTATTCTTAATGGCTACACCTTC
size: -; J: TRBJ1-2; V: TRBV29-1; D: -; CDR3: CSATDRLSNYGYTF; DNA: TGCAGCGCAACAGACAGACTGTCTAACTATGGCTACACCTTC
size: -; J: TRBJ2-2; V: TRBV19; D: TRBD1; CDR3: CASSSNRGNTGELFF; DNA: TGTGCCAGTAGTTCCAACAGGGGGAACACCGGGGAGCTGTTTTTT
size: -; J: TRBJ1-6; V: TRBV12-3/TRBV12-4; D: -; CDR3: CASSPPNSPLHF; DNA: TGTGCCAGCAGCCCTCCGAATTCACCCCTCCACTTT
size: -; J: TRBJ2-1; V: TRBV4-3; D: -; CDR3: CASSQGALGNEQFF; DNA: TGCGCCAGCAGCCAAGGAGCGCTTGGCAATGAGCAGTTCTTC
size: -; J: TRBJ2-3; V: TRBV10-3; D: -; CDR3: CAISDRVGTDTQYF; DNA: TGTGCCATCAGTGACAGGGTGGGGACAGATACGCAGTATTTT
size: once; J: TRBJ1-2; V: TRBV3-1/TRBV3-2; D: -; CDR3: CASSPDVGDGYTF; DNA: TGTGCCAGCAGCCCCGATGTCGGGGATGGCTACACCTTC
size: -; J: TRBJ1-1; V: TRBV5-1; D: -; CDR3: CASSLIPQDTEAFF; DNA: TGCGCCAGCAGCTTGATCCCACAGGACACTGAAGCTTTCTTT
size: -; J: TRBJ1-3; V: TRBV30; D: -; CDR3: CAGRTGYTLSGGNTIYF; DNA: TGTGCCGGAAGGACGGGATATACTCTCTCTGGTGGAAACACCATATATTTT
size: -; J: TRBJ2-3; V: TRBV11-1; D: TRBD2; CDR3: CASSYGAGGSTDTQYF; DNA: TGTGCCAGCAGCTACGGAGCGGGGGGGAGCACAGATACGCAGTATTTT
size: -; J: TRBJ2-7; V: TRBV6-1; D: -; CDR3: CASSRGGQYEQYF; DNA: TGTGCCAGCAGCCGCGGAGGGCAATACGAGCAGTACTTC
size: once; J: TRBJ1-5; V: TRBV29-1; D: TRBD1; CDR3: CSVVDRVNQPQHF; DNA: TGCAGCGTTGTGGACAGGGTCAATCAGCCCCAGCATTTT
size: -; J: TRBJ1-1; V: TRBV7-2; D: -; CDR3: CASIQGPPYWTEAFF; DNA: TGTGCCAGCATCCAGGGGCCCCCATACTGGACTGAAGCTTTCTTT
size: -; J: TRBJ1-5; V: TRBV7-9; D: -; CDR3: CASSLSGNQPQHF; DNA: TGTGCCAGCAGCTTGTCCGGGAATCAGCCCCAGCATTTT
size: -; J: TRBJ1-6; V: TRBV4-2; D: -; CDR3: CASSLTDRPINSPLHF; DNA: TGTGCCAGCAGCCTAACTGACAGGCCTATTAATTCACCCCTCCACTTT
size: -; J: TRBJ2-5; V: TRBV6-5; D: TRBD2; CDR3: CASRSSGGETQYF; DNA: TGTGCCAGCAGGTCTAGCGGGGGGGAGACCCAGTACTTC
size: -; J: TRBJ1-4; V: TRBV2; D: TRBD1; CDR3: CASSVDRVGKLFF; DNA: TGTGCCAGCAGTGTCGACAGGGTAGGAAAACTGTTTTTT
size: -; J: TRBJ1-4; V: TRBV30; D: TRBD1; CDR3: CAWDPGQGSFATNEKLFF; DNA: TGTGCCTGGGATCCGGGACAGGGCTCATTTGCAACTAATGAAAAACTGTTTTTT
size: few; J: TRBJ2-3; V: TRBV2; D: TRBD1; CDR3: CASSETWTGGADTQYF; DNA: TGTGCCAGCAGTGAAACGTGGACAGGGGGCGCAGATACGCAGTATTTT
size: -; J: TRBJ1-2; V: TRBV7-2; D: -; CDR3: CASSSSRSGPYGYTF; DNA: TGTGCCAGCAGCTCCTCCCGGTCAGGGCCTTATGGCTACACCTTC
size: -; J: TRBJ1-1; V: TRBV18; D: -; CDR3: CASSFGRESMNTEAFF; DNA: TGTGCCAGCTCATTCGGAAGGGAGTCAATGAACACTGAAGCTTTCTTT
size: -; J: TRBJ2-2; V: TRBV12-3/TRBV12-4; D: -; CDR3: CASSQVEAGELFF; DNA: TGTGCCAGCAGTCAAGTAGAGGCCGGGGAGCTGTTTTTT
size: -; J: TRBJ1-5; V: TRBV4-1; D: TRBD1; CDR3: CASSQIDRAEPQHF; DNA: TGCGCCAGCAGCCAGATTGACAGGGCCGAGCCCCAGCATTTT
size: few; J: TRBJ1-4; V: TRBV29-1; D: TRBD1; CDR3: CSVLQGADEKLFF; DNA: TGCAGCGTTTTACAGGGGGCGGATGAAAAACTGTTTTTT
size: once; J: TRBJ2-7; V: TRBV27; D: -; CDR3: CASSFGSPSSEQYF; DNA: TGTGCCAGCAGTTTCGGGTCCCCCTCCTCCGAGCAGTACTTC
size: few; J: TRBJ1-6; V: TRBV12-3/TRBV12-4; D: -; CDR3: CASSFTQGSPLHF; DNA: TGTGCCAGCAGCTTTACACAGGGTTCACCCCTCCACTTT
size: -; J: TRBJ2-1; V: TRBV5-6; D: TRBD2; CDR3: CASSPERGSYNEQFF; DNA: TGTGCCAGCAGCCCGGAGCGGGGCTCCTACAATGAGCAGTTCTTC
size: -; J: TRBJ1-4; V: TRBV9; D: TRBD1; CDR3: CASSVEAGGTGGEKLFF; DNA: TGTGCCAGCAGCGTAGAGGCTGGAGGGACAGGGGGTGAAAAACTGTTTTTT
size: -; J: TRBJ1-3; V: TRBV7-9; D: TRBD1; CDR3: CASSSGGPGNTIYF; DNA: TGTGCCAGCAGCTCAGGGGGGCCAGGAAACACCATATATTTT
size: -; J: TRBJ2-2; V: TRBV5-1; D: -; CDR3: CASSLARAEAGELFF; DNA: TGCGCCAGCAGCTTGGCCCGCGCGGAGGCCGGGGAGCTGTTTTTT
size: -; J: TRBJ2-7; V: TRBV7-6; D: -; CDR3: CASSETGSSSYEQYF; DNA: TGTGCCAGCAGCGAAACAGGTTCCTCCTCCTACGAGCAGTACTTC